The T cell receptor (beta chain) described here comes from a study of early T cells in non-severe SARS-CoV-2 infection. At the level of the study: The authors sequenced bulk RNA from unsorted whole blood, leaving chains unpaired.

Comments on this clonotype: Antigen unknown.

V shed 6 bases and J shed 3 bases, with 20 bases lying between them. Germline V gives CDR1 MNHEY, CDR2 SVGAGI. There are 16 residues in the CDR3. The library protocol tagged individual cDNA molecules with unique molecular identifiers. TCRdb reanalysed the 5' RACE reads using MiXCR and keeps one entry per CDR3 protein. In the table there are just over 95,000 distinct CDR3 sequences, roughly 11% of which are singletons. Study-wide results and caveats: VDJdb-based annotation leaned toward anti-spike CD8 responses and missed private and CD4 specificities.

The receptor was isolated from an adult who was a healthcare worker with PCR-confirmed SARS-CoV-2 infection or an uninfected control (not recorded which). The chain has TRBV6-5 and TRBJ1-1; D gene uncertain. What was sequenced was whole blood. CDR3 loop: CASSYTQGSVDTEAFF. The CDR3, as DNA: TGTGCCAGCAGCTACACCCAAGGGTCGGTCGACACTGAAGCTTTCTTT.